These 29 T cell receptor beta chains were sequenced from one sample in a study of CXCR3-negative and CXCR3-positive naive CD8 T cells. UMI-labeled 5' RACE yielded the TRB cDNA libraries. TCRdb reprocessed the 5' RACE reads and keeps a single row for each CDR3 protein, giving no DNA. The sample holds approximately 100,000 distinct CDR3 sequences. The sequenced sample consisted of naive CXCR3- CD8+ T cells from blood. Subset denoted: CD45RO-CCR7+CD27+CD95- naive CD8+ T cells lacking CXCR3 (TNR3-). These receptors all stem from a human donor in good health. Some clones in this sample may be carry-over from other donors' samples.

This chain links TRBV11-2 with TRBJ2-1. From germline, CDR1 is SGHAT and CDR2 FQNNGV. The CDR3 spans 15 residues. CDR3 loop: CASSLTGSSYNEQFF. Full variable domain (remainder filled in from reference TRBV11-2 and TRBJ2-1): EAGVAQSPRYKIIEKRQSVAFWCNPISGHATLYWYQQILGQGPKLLIQFQNNGVVDDSQLPKDRFSAERLKGVDSTLKIQPAKLEDSAVYLCASSLTGSSYNEQFFGPGTRLTVL.

This rearrangement joins TRBV15 to TRBJ2-1; TCRdb designates TRBD1, a call that cannot be tested without DNA. CDR1 and CDR2 (germline): LNHNV, YYDKDF (reference sequence). The CDR3 length is 15 residues. CDR3 sequence: CATSRVRDRGFEQFF.

This chain connects TRBV5-1 to TRBJ2-7; TCRdb calls TRBD2, which cannot be checked without DNA. CDR1 SGHRS and CDR2 YFSETQ come from the germline V gene. This CDR3 comprises 15 residues. CDR3 loop: CASSLDGGFSYEQYF.

The chain couples TRBV7-8 to TRBJ2-1; TCRdb proposes TRBD2, but this gene call is untestable without DNA. Germline V lookup: CDR1 SGHVS, CDR2 FQNEAQ. The CDR3 runs to 17 residues. The CDR3 is CASSIGTSGRVFDEQFF.

The J gene is TRBJ1-4, the V gene TRBV7-9; TCRdb returns TRBD1, unconfirmable since there is no DNA. The germline V gene has CDR1 SEHNR and CDR2 FQNEAQ (reference sequence). CDR3 length: 16 residues. The CDR3 protein is CASSPQEGGASEKLFF.

The rearrangement joins TRBV7-9 to TRBJ1-2. CDR1 and CDR2 (germline): SEHNR, FQNEAQ (reference sequence). This CDR3 comprises 14 residues. CDR3 in amino acids: CASSLNPETYGYTF.

The chain employs TRBV29-1 and TRBJ2-1. Germline assignment: CDR1 SQVTM and CDR2 ANQGSEA. The CDR3 covers 13 residues. This CDR3 reads CSVEDPLYNEQFF.

The gene calls are TRBV29-1 and TRBJ2-1; TCRdb selects TRBD2, and the lack of DNA leaves this call unchecked. The CDR3 consists of 16 residues. Germline V CDR1 and CDR2: SQVTM, ANQGSEA. The CDR3 sequence: CSAKGASGTRRDEQFF.

This CDR3 is CASSYGGAVKETQYF. This chain uses TRBV7-9 with TRBJ2-5; the D call of TRBD1 rests on TCRdb alone, since no DNA is present to check it. CDR3 length: 15 residues. The germline gives CDR1 SEHNR, CDR2 FQNEAQ (reference sequence).

Here the CDR3 reads CATSYGLANNEQFF. The V call is TRBV24-1, the J call TRBJ2-1; the D call of TRBD2 rests on TCRdb alone, since no DNA is present to check it. The CDR3 spans 14 residues. Germline CDR1 KGHDR, CDR2 SFDVKD.

The CDR3 reads CASSSRTVLAKNIQYF. This sequence joins TRBV7-2 and TRBJ2-4; with no DNA, the TCRdb D assignment of TRBD1 cannot be verified. The CDR3 is 16 amino acids. Germline V lookup: CDR1 SGHTA, CDR2 FQGNSA. The variable domain in full, completed from reference TRBV7-2 and TRBJ2-4, reads GAGVSQSPSNKVTEKGKDVELRCDPISGHTALYWYRQSLGQGLEFLIYFQGNSAPDKSGLPSDRFSAERTGGSVSTLTIQRTQQEDSAVYLCASSSRTVLAKNIQYFGAGTRLSVL.

The chain employs TRBV13 and TRBJ2-1; TCRdb's D call, TRBD1, is unchecked because there is no DNA. Germline V gene sequence: CDR1 PRHDT, CDR2 FYEKMQ (reference sequence). The CDR3 totals 14 residues. CDR3: CASSSPGVHNEQFF.

V is TRBV28 and J is TRBJ2-2; TCRdb picks TRBD2, but there is no DNA to check that call. The CDR3 is made up of 15 amino acids. The germline CDR1 and CDR2 sequences are MDHEN and SYDVKM. The CDR3 here is CASSLFRLGSGELFF.

This chain uses TRBV5-1 with TRBJ2-3. The V gene's germline CDR1 is SGHRS and CDR2 YFSETQ. There are 15 residues in the CDR3. CDR3 sequence reads: CASSLLSGSTDTQYF.

V usage is TRBV7-2 and J usage is TRBJ2-7; the D call of TRBD2 rests on TCRdb alone, since no DNA is present to check it. Germline V gene sequence: CDR1 SGHTA, CDR2 FQGNSA. The CDR3 is made up of 15 amino acids. This CDR3 is CASSAGTRGPYEQYF. The full variable domain, rest sourced from reference TRBV7-2 and TRBJ2-7, is GAGVSQSPSNKVTEKGKDVELRCDPISGHTALYWYRQSLGQGLEFLIYFQGNSAPDKSGLPSDRFSAERTGGSVSTLTIQRTQQEDSAVYLCASSAGTRGPYEQYFGPGTRLTVT.

This chain joins TRBV5-1 and TRBJ1-4. CDR1 SGHRS and CDR2 YFSETQ come from the germline V gene. CDR3 length equals 16 residues. This chain's CDR3 is CASKPGTAEFNEKLFF.

V and J are TRBV7-9 and TRBJ2-7; as DNA is missing, the TRBD2 call by TCRdb cannot be tested. The CDR3 contains 15 residues. The germline V gene encodes CDR1 SEHNR and CDR2 FQNEAQ (reference sequence). The CDR3 sequence is CASSSGTSGTYEQYF.

The rearrangement uses TRBV29-1 and TRBJ2-1; without DNA, the TCRdb call of TRBD2 cannot be checked. The CDR3 runs 14 residues. Germline CDR1 reads SQVTM; CDR2 reads ANQGSEA. This CDR3 is CSVVAGGGYNEQFF.

This chain links TRBV7-3 with TRBJ2-1; no DNA is available, so the TRBD2 call from TCRdb remains unchecked. Per the germline V gene, CDR1 is SGHTA and CDR2 is FQGTGA. This CDR3 spans 14 amino acids. This chain's CDR3 is CASSPGLGRDEQFF.

The rearrangement links TRBV28 to TRBJ2-1; TCRdb outputs TRBD2, but without DNA this stays unchecked. This CDR3 has 11 residues. Germline assignment: CDR1 MDHEN and CDR2 SYDVKM. This CDR3 is CASSLGTSGFF.

V and J are TRBV7-2 and TRBJ2-7; the TCRdb D gene call, TRBD1, has no DNA to confirm it. In germline, CDR1 is SGHTA, CDR2 FQGNSA. CDR3 length equals 14 residues. CDR3 sequence reads: CASSTGQGAYEQYF. The full variable domain, rest sourced from reference TRBV7-2 and TRBJ2-7, is GAGVSQSPSNKVTEKGKDVELRCDPISGHTALYWYRQSLGQGLEFLIYFQGNSAPDKSGLPSDRFSAERTGGSVSTLTIQRTQQEDSAVYLCASSTGQGAYEQYFGPGTRLTVT.

The genes are TRBV28 and TRBJ2-2; TCRdb lists TRBD1, though no DNA is available to test this call. This CDR3 has 14 amino acids. Germline CDR1 reads MDHEN; CDR2 reads SYDVKM. The CDR3 spells CASSVRDIPGELFF.

This rearrangement joins TRBV5-1 to TRBJ2-2; the TCRdb call, TRBD1, lacks DNA for checking. The CDR3 sequence is 15 residues long. Germline CDR1 and CDR2: SGHRS and YFSETQ. CDR3 residues: CASSMTGQNTGELFF.

The chain combines TRBV27 with TRBJ2-1; the TCRdb call, TRBD2, lacks DNA for checking. CDR1 MNHEY and CDR2 SMNVEV come from the germline V gene (reference sequence). The CDR3 runs to 16 residues. The CDR3 sequence is CASSSTSGGDHNEQFF.

The genes are TRBV29-1 and TRBJ2-3; TCRdb returns TRBD2, unconfirmable since there is no DNA. Looked up from germline, CDR1 is SQVTM and CDR2 is ANQGSEA. This CDR3 is 18 amino acids long. The chain's CDR3 is CSVDGGESSGGSPDTQYF.

This chain links TRBV7-6 with TRBJ2-4. This CDR3 spans 16 amino acids. The germline CDR1 and CDR2 sequences are SGHVS and FNYEAQ. The CDR3 sequence is CASSSSLGLYKNIQYF.

This chain uses TRBV4-3 with TRBJ2-7. There are 14 residues in the CDR3. Germline CDR1 and CDR2: LGHNA and YSLEER. The CDR3 is CASSQGNRNYEQYF.

The V and J genes are TRBV7-9 and TRBJ2-7; TCRdb's D call of TRBD2 is untestable without DNA. CDR1 SEHNR and CDR2 FQNEAQ come from the germline V gene (reference sequence). CDR3 length: 16 amino acids. CDR3 protein: CASSLATAGSSYEQYF.

The rearrangement joins TRBV20-1 to TRBJ1-3. The CDR3 consists of 11 residues. Germline V gene lookup returns CDR1 DFQATT and CDR2 SNEGSKA (reference sequence). The CDR3 loop is CSARSGNTIYF.